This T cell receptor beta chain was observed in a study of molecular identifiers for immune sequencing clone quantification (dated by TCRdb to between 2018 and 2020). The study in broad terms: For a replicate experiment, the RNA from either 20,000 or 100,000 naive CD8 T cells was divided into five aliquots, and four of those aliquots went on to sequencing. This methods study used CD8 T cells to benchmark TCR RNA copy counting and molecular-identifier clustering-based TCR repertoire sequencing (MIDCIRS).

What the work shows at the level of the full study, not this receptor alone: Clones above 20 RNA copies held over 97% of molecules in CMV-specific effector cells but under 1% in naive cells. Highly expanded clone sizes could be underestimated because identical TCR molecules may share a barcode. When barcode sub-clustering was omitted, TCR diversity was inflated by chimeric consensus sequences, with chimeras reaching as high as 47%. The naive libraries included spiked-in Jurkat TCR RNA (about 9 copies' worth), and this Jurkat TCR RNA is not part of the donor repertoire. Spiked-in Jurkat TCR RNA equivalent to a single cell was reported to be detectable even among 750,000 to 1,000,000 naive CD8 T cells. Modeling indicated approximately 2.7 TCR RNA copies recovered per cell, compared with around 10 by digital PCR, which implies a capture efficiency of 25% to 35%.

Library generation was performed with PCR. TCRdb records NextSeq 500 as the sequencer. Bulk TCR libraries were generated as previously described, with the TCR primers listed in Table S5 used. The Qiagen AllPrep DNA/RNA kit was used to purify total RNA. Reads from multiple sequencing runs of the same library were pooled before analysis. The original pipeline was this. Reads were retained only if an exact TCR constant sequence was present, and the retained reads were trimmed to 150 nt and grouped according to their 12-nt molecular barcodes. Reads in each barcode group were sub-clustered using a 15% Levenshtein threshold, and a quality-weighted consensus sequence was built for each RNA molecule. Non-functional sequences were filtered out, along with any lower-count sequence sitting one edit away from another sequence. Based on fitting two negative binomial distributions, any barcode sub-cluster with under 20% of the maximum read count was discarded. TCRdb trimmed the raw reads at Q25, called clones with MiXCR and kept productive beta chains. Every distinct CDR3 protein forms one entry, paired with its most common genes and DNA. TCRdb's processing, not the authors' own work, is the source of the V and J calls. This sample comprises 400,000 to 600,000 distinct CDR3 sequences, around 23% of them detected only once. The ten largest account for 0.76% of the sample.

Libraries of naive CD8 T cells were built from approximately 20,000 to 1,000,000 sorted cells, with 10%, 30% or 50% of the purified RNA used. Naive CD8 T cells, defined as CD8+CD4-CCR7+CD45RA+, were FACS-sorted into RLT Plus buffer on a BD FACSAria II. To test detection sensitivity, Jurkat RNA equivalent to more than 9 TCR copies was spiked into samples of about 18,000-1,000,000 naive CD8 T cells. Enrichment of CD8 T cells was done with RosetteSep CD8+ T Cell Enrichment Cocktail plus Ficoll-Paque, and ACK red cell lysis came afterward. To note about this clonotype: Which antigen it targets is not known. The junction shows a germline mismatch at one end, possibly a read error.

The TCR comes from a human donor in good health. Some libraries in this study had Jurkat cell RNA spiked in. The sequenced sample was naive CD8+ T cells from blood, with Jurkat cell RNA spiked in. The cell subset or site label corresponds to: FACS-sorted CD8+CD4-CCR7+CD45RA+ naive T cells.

The DNA is TGTGCCAGTAACCCTCAACAAAACTATGGCTACGCCTTC. This codes for CASNPQQNYGYAF. This chain joins TRBV19 to TRBJ1-2, with no confidently assigned D gene. The germline V gene (reference sequence) yields LNHDA for CDR1 and SQIVND for CDR2. The CDR3 measures 13 amino acids from cysteine to phenylalanine. The retained sequence is limited to the CDR3, 39 bases, with the frame set at the first base.